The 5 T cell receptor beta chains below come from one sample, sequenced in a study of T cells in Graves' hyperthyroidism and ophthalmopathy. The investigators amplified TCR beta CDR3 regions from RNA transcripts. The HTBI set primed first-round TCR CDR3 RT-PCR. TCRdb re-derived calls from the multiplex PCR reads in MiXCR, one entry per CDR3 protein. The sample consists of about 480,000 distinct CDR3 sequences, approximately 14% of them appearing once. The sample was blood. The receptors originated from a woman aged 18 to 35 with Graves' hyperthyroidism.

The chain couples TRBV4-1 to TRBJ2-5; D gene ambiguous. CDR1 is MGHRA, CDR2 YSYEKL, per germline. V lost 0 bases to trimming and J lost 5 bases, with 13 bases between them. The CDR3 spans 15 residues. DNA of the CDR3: TGCGCCAGCAGCCAAGATGGGCTAGTGGAGGAGACCCAGTACTTC. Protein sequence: CASSQDGLVEETQYF.

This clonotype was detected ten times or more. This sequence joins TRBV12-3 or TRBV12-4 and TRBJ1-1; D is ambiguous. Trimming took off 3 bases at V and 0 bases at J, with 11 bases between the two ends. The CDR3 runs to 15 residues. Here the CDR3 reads CASSLAPGMNTEAFF. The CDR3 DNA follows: TGTGCCAGCAGTTTGGCCCCTGGGATGAACACTGAAGCTTTCTTT.

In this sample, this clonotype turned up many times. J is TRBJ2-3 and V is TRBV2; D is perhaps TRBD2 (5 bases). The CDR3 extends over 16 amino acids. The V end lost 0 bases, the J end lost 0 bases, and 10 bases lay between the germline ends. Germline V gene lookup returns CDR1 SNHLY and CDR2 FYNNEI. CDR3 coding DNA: TGTGCCAGCAGTGAAGCGATAGGCGGGAGCACAGATACGCAGTATTTT. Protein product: CASSEAIGGSTDTQYF.

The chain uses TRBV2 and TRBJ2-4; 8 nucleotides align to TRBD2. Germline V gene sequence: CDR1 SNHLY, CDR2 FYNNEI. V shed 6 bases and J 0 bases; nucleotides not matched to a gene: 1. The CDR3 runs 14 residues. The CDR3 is CASRLAGAKNIQYF. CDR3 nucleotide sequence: TGTGCCAGCAGGCTAGCGGGAGCCAAAAACATTCAGTACTTC.

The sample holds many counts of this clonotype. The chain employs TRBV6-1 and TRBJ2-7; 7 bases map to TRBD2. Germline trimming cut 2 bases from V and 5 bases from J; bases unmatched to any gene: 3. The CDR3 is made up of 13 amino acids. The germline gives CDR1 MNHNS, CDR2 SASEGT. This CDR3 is CASSERAGNEQYV. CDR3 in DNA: TGTGCCAGCAGTGAACGAGCGGGGAACGAGCAGTACGTC.